Shown below are 24 T cell receptor beta chains from a single sample sequenced in a study of control samples from healthy donors and cancer patients. Generated by immunoSEQ multiplex PCR, the TCRdb table keeps only in-frame clones and is missing some. Among 150,000 to 200,000 clones, 80% to 95% were seen once, and the ten largest hold approximately 2%. Sequencing was carried out using blood. Receptors originate from a woman between 40 and 50 years old in good health.

This chain links TRBV7-9 with TRBJ2-2; D gene unclear. Per germline, CDR1 SEHNR and CDR2 FQNEAQ (reference sequence). V shed 6 bases and J shed 1 base, with 15 bases lying between them. The CDR3 is made up of 16 amino acids. CDR3 amino acids: CASREPSEENTGELFF. In DNA form, the CDR3 reads TGTGCCAGCAGGGAGCCCTCGGAAGAGAACACCGGGGAGCTGTTTTTT.

The V call is TRBV5-3, the J call TRBJ1-1; TRBD1 agrees at 8 bases. TRBV5-3 is an ORF; its function is uncertain. CDR3 length: 13 amino acids. V lost 4 bases, J lost 9 bases, and 8 bases stayed unmatched. The CDR3 DNA reads as TGTGCCAGAAGCCTCTTCACAGGGGGTAAAGCTTTCTTT. Protein product: CARSLFTGGKAFF.

J is TRBJ2-3 and V is TRBV7-9; 7 positions agree with TRBD2. Germline lookup yields CDR1 SEHNR and CDR2 FQNEAQ (reference sequence). The V gene end was trimmed by 1 base and the J gene end by 5 bases; junction bases not matched to a gene: 9. The CDR3 has 16 residues. As DNA, the CDR3 is TGTGCCAGCAGCTTAGGAGAGACGGGGGGACGAGATACGCAGTATTTT. Translation: CASSLGETGGRDTQYF.

The chain combines TRBV7-2 with TRBJ2-1; D unresolved. The V and J ends lost 4 bases and 4 bases respectively, with 8 bases between them. The CDR3 spans 13 residues. Germline V gene data show CDR1 as SGHTA and CDR2 as FQGNSA. The CDR3 is CASSYMVYNEQFF. DNA for the CDR3: TGTGCCAGCAGCTACATGGTGTACAATGAGCAGTTCTTC.

V usage is TRBV6-2 or TRBV6-3 and J usage is TRBJ2-3; 11 bases align to TRBD2. The germline gives CDR1 MNHEY, CDR2 SVGEGT. This CDR3 spans 18 amino acids. The V and J ends lost 0 bases and 4 bases, in that order; junction bases with no gene match: 9. The chain's CDR3 is CASSYSRDSGGAADTQYF. The CDR3 DNA is TGTGCCAGCAGTTACTCGAGAGATAGCGGGGGGGCCGCAGATACGCAGTATTTT.

This clone appeared once. The chain joins TRBV6-5 to TRBJ2-5; D uncertain. The CDR3 runs to 15 residues. Germline V lookup: CDR1 MNHEY, CDR2 SVGAGI. Trimming took off 0 bases at V and 2 bases at J, with 10 bases between the two ends. The CDR3 nucleotides read TGTGCCAGCAGTTACTCGGGCAGGATACAAGAGACCCAGTACTTC. Translation gives CASSYSGRIQETQYF.

This chain connects TRBV11-2 to TRBJ1-3; no clear D gene. Looked up from germline, CDR1 is SGHAT and CDR2 is FQNNGV. CDR3 length equals 11 residues. Between the trimmed V and J ends, which lost 3 bases and 4 bases, there was a span of 1 base. The CDR3 protein is CASSLGNTIYF. The CDR3 nucleotides read TGTGCCAGCAGCTTGGGAAACACCATATATTTT.

The chain carries TRBV5-5 and TRBJ2-1; D remains unclear. The CDR3 is 12 amino acids. Trimming removed 2 bases from V and 5 bases from J, with 5 bases in between. CDR1 and CDR2 (germline): SGHKS, YYEKEE (reference sequence). This chain's CDR3 is CASSFDHNEQFF. The CDR3 DNA sequence: TGTGCCAGCAGCTTTGACCACAATGAGCAGTTCTTC.

This chain connects TRBV19 to TRBJ1-1, with TRBD1 matching over 8 bases. V gave up 3 bases and J gave up 0 bases; unmatched junction bases: 12. Germline values: CDR1 LNHDA, CDR2 SQIVND (reference sequence). The CDR3 spans 18 residues. The CDR3 spells CASSIGWTGRGLNTEAFF. In DNA form, the CDR3 reads TGTGCCAGTAGTATTGGGTGGACAGGGAGGGGTCTGAACACTGAAGCTTTCTTT. The entire variable domain, with the rest obtained from reference TRBV19 and TRBJ1-1, is as follows: DGGITQSPKYLFRKEGQNVTLSCEQNLNHDAMYWYRQDPGQGLRLIYYSQIVNDFQKGDIAEGYSVSREKKESFPLTVTSAQKNPTAFYLCASSIGWTGRGLNTEAFFGQGTRLTVV.

This clone has just one count. The chain employs TRBV12-3 or TRBV12-4 and TRBJ1-1, with D perhaps matching TRBD1 (5 bases). V gave up 7 bases and J gave up 5 bases, with 14 bases separating them. This CDR3 comprises 13 residues. The CDR3 sequence is CASIRTGGTEAFF. CDR3 DNA: TGTGCCAGCATCAGGACGGGGGGGACTGAAGCTTTCTTT.

The chain carries TRBV5-3 and TRBJ1-1; the D gene is possibly TRBD1 (5 bases). TRBV5-3 is sorted into the ORF group, with uncertain function. The CDR3 covers 15 residues. V dropped 0 bases and J dropped 4 bases, with 13 bases sitting between them. The CDR3 reads CARSLGVFRVTEAFF. CDR3 DNA sequence: TGTGCCAGAAGCTTGGGGGTCTTCAGGGTCACTGAAGCTTTCTTT.

The chain has TRBV12-5 and TRBJ2-1, with 10 bases fitting TRBD1. V dropped 4 bases and J dropped 6; count of bases not matched to a gene: 3. Looked up from germline, CDR1 is LGHNT and CDR2 is FRNRAP. This CDR3 is built from 14 residues. The CDR3 DNA reads as TGTGCTAGTGGTTCCGGGACAGGGGTCAATGAGCAGTTCTTC. Translation: CASGSGTGVNEQFF.

The gene calls are TRBV5-4 and TRBJ2-1, with D maybe TRBD1 (6 bases). Trimming left V 2 bases short and J 4 bases short, with 16 bases between. CDR3 length equals 16 residues. Germline V lookup: CDR1 SGHNT, CDR2 YYREEE (reference sequence). The CDR3 reads CASSLHWDKSYNEQFF. The CDR3 coding sequence is TGTGCCAGCAGCTTACATTGGGACAAGAGTTACAATGAGCAGTTCTTC.

This chain links TRBV7-9 with TRBJ1-4; D gene uncertain. CDR3 size: 12 residues. Trimming cost V 4 bases and J 5 bases, with 5 bases left between them. The germline V gene encodes CDR1 SEHNR and CDR2 FQNEAQ (reference sequence). CDR3 nucleotide sequence: TGTGCCAGCAGCTCACTAAATGAAAAACTGTTTTTT. Protein: CASSSLNEKLFF.

The chain recombines TRBV14 with TRBJ2-7; TRBD1 agrees at 9 bases. There are 16 residues in the CDR3. The V segment lost 4 bases and the J segment 5 bases; nucleotides outside the gene matches: 12. Germline-derived CDR1 and CDR2 are SGHDN and FVKESK. In nucleotides, the CDR3 is TGTGCCAGCAGCCGCCACCCGGGACAGGGACGGCACGAGCAGTACTTC. Translated, it gives CASSRHPGQGRHEQYF.

The chain employs TRBV28 and TRBJ2-7; TRBD2 aligns across 10 bases. This CDR3 has 15 residues. The V and J ends lost 7 bases and 2 bases, in that order; junction bases with no gene match: 8. Per the germline V gene, CDR1 is MDHEN and CDR2 is SYDVKM. In DNA form, the CDR3 reads TGTGCCAGCACCATGGAAGCGGGGGGGCCCTACGAGCAGTACTTC. Its translation is CASTMEAGGPYEQYF. Looking up the rest from reference TRBV28 and TRBJ2-7 gives the full variable domain: DVKVTQSSRYLVKRTGEKVFLECVQDMDHENMFWYRQDPGLGLRLIYFSYDVKMKEKGDIPEGYSVSREKKERFSLILESASTNQTSMYLCASTMEAGGPYEQYFGPGTRLTVT.

Comment on this clone: Germline and junction disagree at one end, which may indicate a read error. The chain joins TRBV12-3 or TRBV12-4 to TRBJ1-3; D is ambiguous. The CDR3 has 12 amino acids. CDR3 protein: CASSIAGNTIYF. The DNA for the CDR3 is TGTGCCAGCAGTATAGCAGGAAACACCATATATTTT.

J is TRBJ2-3 and V is TRBV7-8; D is undetermined. Germline V lookup: CDR1 SGHVS, CDR2 FQNEAQ. V was shortened by 5 bases and J by 2 bases, with 14 bases between the two germline ends. There are 15 residues in the CDR3. The CDR3 region has the DNA TGTGCCAGCAGCCGGCCGGGTGCCTACACAGATACGCAGTATTTT. Residues: CASSRPGAYTDTQYF.

This clone was seen once. The rearrangement uses TRBV27 and TRBJ2-7; no definite D call. CDR1 MNHEY and CDR2 SMNVEV come from the germline V gene (reference sequence). CDR3 length: 14 amino acids. Trimming took off 1 base at V and 3 bases at J, with 10 bases between the two ends. CDR3 sequence reads: CASSLFSSHYEQYF. CDR3 nucleotides: TGTGCCAGCAGTTTATTCTCTTCCCACTACGAGCAGTACTTC.

This clone appeared a few times. The rearrangement uses TRBV15 and TRBJ2-7, with D perhaps TRBD1 (6 bases). This CDR3 has 15 amino acids. Germline CDR1 LNHNV, CDR2 YYDKDF (reference sequence). V gave up 0 bases and J gave up 4 bases, with 13 bases separating them. CDR3 amino acids: CATSRDRGSGYEQYF. CDR3 in DNA: TGTGCCACCAGCAGAGACAGGGGCTCGGGGTACGAGCAGTACTTC.

This chain uses TRBV25-1 with TRBJ1-1, with 10 bases aligning to TRBD1. CDR3 length: 15 residues. Trimming took 3 bases from V and 3 from J; bases not matched to a gene: 4. Germline CDR1 and CDR2: MGHDK and SYGVNS. CDR3 region: CASSEPGTGDTEAFF. In DNA, the CDR3 is TGTGCCAGCAGTGAGCCCGGGACAGGGGACACTGAAGCTTTCTTT.

This CDR3 is CASGLLSEQYF. Written as DNA, the CDR3 is TGTGCTAGTGGTTTATTATCCGAGCAGTACTTC. The J gene is TRBJ2-7, the V gene TRBV12-5; D ambiguous. The CDR3 contains 11 residues. Trimming left V 3 bases short and J 6 bases short, with 6 bases between. Germline values: CDR1 LGHNT, CDR2 FRNRAP.

In the case of this clone: Within the sample, other DNA sequences also encode this same CDR3. The V gene is TRBV5-1, the J gene TRBJ1-1; D is uncertain. Between the trimmed V and J ends, which lost 0 bases and 5 bases, there was a span of 5 bases. Germline CDR1 and CDR2: SGHRS and YFSETQ. The CDR3 length is 12 residues. The CDR3 spells CASSLDLTEAFF. The CDR3 bases are TGCGCCAGCAGCTTGGATTTGACTGAAGCTTTCTTT.

This chain uses TRBV5-1 with TRBJ2-1; 7 bases line up with TRBD2. Germline CDR1 is SGHRS and CDR2 is YFSETQ. Trimming took 0 bases from V and 7 from J; bases not matched to a gene: 4. The CDR3 loop spans 14 amino acids. This CDR3 reads CASSLGTSANEQFF. The CDR3 DNA is TGCGCCAGCAGCTTGGGTACTAGCGCGAATGAGCAGTTCTTC.